This paragraph covers one TCR beta chain sequence. The antigen this receptor binds is unknown. Base qualities are not at hand, and no much larger clone is one base apart. The cohort consisted of hundreds of healthy bone marrow donors. All cohort members were sampled while nominally healthy, although unrecorded immune exposures were likely present. The donor was CMV seronegative and belonged to the group of roughly 330 seronegative cohort members. A peripheral blood sample was provided by each donor, and peripheral blood mononuclear cells were used for TCR beta sequencing. The Qiagen DNeasy Blood Extraction Kit was used to extract genomic DNA from the blood cell samples. This sample is drawn from a study of cytomegalovirus exposure and HLA in healthy donors (dated by TCRdb to about 2017). General notes on the study: According to an earlier analysis of 587 of the donors, 150 million to 200 million T cells yielded roughly 110 million unique TCR beta sequences and approximately 280 Gb of sequence data. Typing coverage differed by locus: A, B, C, DRB1 and DQB1 were typed in roughly 620-630 donors, DQA1 in 500 to 550, DPA1 in around 600, and DPB1 in 450 to 480. Class I and class II HLA loci were covered by the typing at four-digit resolution. The study aimed to test whether cataloging public T cell receptors could reveal signatures of past pathogen exposure. In an earlier analysis of 587 of the donors, high-throughput TCR beta sequencing was used to judge whether each TCR beta V gene segment behaved as functional or pseudogenic. A separate validation cohort of more than 100 different subjects was used in addition to the roughly 640-subject first cohort. A later analysis re-analyzed previously published TCR beta repertoires from 650 to 800 donors and added high-resolution HLA genotyping to study TCR occurrence patterns. In the later analysis, no new phenotypic data were used to find candidate immune exposures; instead, reliance was placed on TCR beta sequences and their occurrence across donors. A later genetic analysis used genome-wide SNP genotypes for about 60% of the roughly 700 donors, treating that subset as a discovery cohort. Every discovery cohort repertoire had been produced on one sequencing platform. To predict cytomegalovirus infection status, the study brought together high-throughput TCR immunosequencing, statistical association of individual TCRs with disease status, and machine learning. Using immunosequencing, the study profiled T cell repertoires from about 610 subjects and related those repertoires to cytomegalovirus serostatus. Roughly 5 DR-DQ haplotypes were handled as single units for association and clustering, since linkage in the cohort was strong. The genetic ancestry cluster associated with self-reported Caucasian donors included approximately 85% of the 398 genotyped donors. Donor age, sex, ethnicity and CMV serostatus were compiled alongside the repertoire data. Across approximately 420 genotyped donors of the cohort, an average of about 240,000 unique TCR beta nucleotide sequences per donor were sequenced, and 15% to 20% of those sequences were non-productive. An early release covering about 600 HLA-typed donors comprised about 320 gigabases of sequencing data and tens of millions of unique TCR sequences.

The CDR3 contains 20 residues, cysteine and phenylalanine counted. Left in the record is the CDR3 DNA by itself, 60 bases read in frame from the first base. Looking up the germline V gene yields CDR1 SGHTA and CDR2 FQGTGA. A distance of 22 bases separates the germline ends of V and J, which lose 1 base and 0 bases respectively. The protocol used for the library was the immunoSEQ multiplex PCR assay. A mixture of 60 forward primers for TCR Vbeta segments and 13 reverse primers for TCR Jbeta segments was used in the multiplex PCR. A multiplex PCR assay on genomic DNA amplified the CDR3 region of rearranged TCR beta genes. The Illumina HiSeq System was used to sequence the amplified TCR beta libraries as 87-base-pair reads. In the paper's pipeline: Across the 500 to 700 repertoires, a later analysis counted roughly 84 million unique TCR beta chains, roughly 11 million of which were shared by at least two donors. Raw reads were error-corrected and collapsed into unique sequences with a nearest-neighbor algorithm that merged closely related sequences to remove PCR and sequencing errors. V, D and J gene segments were assigned by aligning CDR3 sequences to IMGT reference sequences. Each retained sequence needed at least a six-nucleotide match to both a V gene segment and a J gene segment. Rearrangements were classified as productive when the CDR3 lacked stop codons and remained in frame with V and J, and all other rearrangements were classified as non-productive. Following IMGT convention, CDR3 was defined as the stretch from the second conserved V-encoded cysteine to the conserved J-encoded phenylalanine. Sequences without an unambiguous match to a single V gene segment were excluded from the earlier analysis of about 600 of the donors. An earlier analysis of just under 600 of the donors called V segments functional above 56.7% productive rearrangements and segregating when the between-donor standard deviation exceeded 5%. To diagnose cytomegalovirus status from the catalog of TCR beta chain sequences, a statistical classification framework was built. A later analysis assigned V and J genes by comparing TCR nucleotide sequences with IMGT/GENE-DB human TR gene sequences. Using the TCRdist pipeline, a later analysis assigned CDR3 sequences along with most-parsimonious VDJ recombination scenarios. In a later analysis, each TCR beta chain was defined by its CDR3 amino acid sequence together with its V-gene family, and reads without a unique V-gene family were excluded. In a later analysis, 500 to 650 highly shared, low-generation-probability nucleotide sequences were removed to address suspected cross-contamination and a sequencing artifact. A later analysis calculated a clonal expansion index for each public chain from normalized within-repertoire ranks of inferred template counts. In a later analysis, generation probabilities were computed using a VDJ recombination model fitted to out-of-frame rearrangements, and the results were checked against IGoR. In a later analysis, hypergeometric tests were used to score TCR-TCR, TCR-HLA and TCR-CMV co-occurrence, with a repertoire-size bias correction applied to TCR pairs. False discovery rates were estimated in a later analysis by permuting HLA or CMV assignments 20 times. In a later analysis, co-occurring TCRs were grouped using DBSCAN, with TCRdist sequence similarity added in when clustering inside HLA-allele-positive subsets. Co-occurrence clustering excluded repertoires with fewer than 30,000 or more than 120,000 public chains, plus five with anomalous nucleotide sharing. TCRdb provides this immuneACCESS table in a form limited to in-frame rearrangements. Some clones are lacking; in checked studies, under half of them reflect an unresolved V gene, and why the rest are absent is not known. Clone size and V and J calls were adopted from that table, with D and trimming inferred from the DNA. The sample table shows 100,000 to 150,000 clones, and roughly four fifths are seen once. About 2.5% of the sample comes from the top ten.

Overall study results and their limits: According to a later analysis, TCR association rates differed among HLA loci, with DRB1 alleles showing the most associated TCRs and HLA-C alleles showing the fewest. In vitro tests confirmed that a few of the cytomegalovirus-associated TCR beta chains recognize cytomegalovirus antigens. In a later analysis, most CMV-associated TCR beta chains were found to appear HLA-restricted, with HLA associations seemingly driven largely by CMV exposure. It was suggested by the authors that the approach could potentially be generalized to other disease states and immunological phenotypes. A total of roughly 160 TCR beta chains were listed by the study as associated with cytomegalovirus. Compared with equally common non-associated chains, HLA-associated TCR beta chains in a later analysis were more clonally expanded and had lower generation probabilities. This cohort had only TCR beta chains sequenced, and the lack of alpha or paired-chain data limited which features could be detected. Linkage disequilibrium might explain the correlated functional status among segregating V segments, but an unknown experimental factor could not be ruled out. At a false discovery rate of 0.05, a later analysis linked under 20,000 TCR beta sequences to specific HLA alleles. According to a later genetic analysis, donors in an Asian-associated ancestry cluster had fewer N-insertions in productive TCRs than the approximately 690-donor mean. The classifier was reported to diagnose cytomegalovirus status with high specificity and sensitivity in both the original cohort and the validation cohort. CMV serostatus was the only immune exposure information available for the cohort. HLA typing was unavailable for some donors at each locus, so association tests used only the typed subset. In an earlier analysis of a few hundred of the donors, most TCR beta V segments were observed in productive rearrangements about 87% or about 30% of the time, broadly matching IMGT annotations. The sequencing pipeline was judged likely to have produced a cluster of highly shared sequence variants as a technical artifact. In a later genetic analysis, a missense DCLRE1C variant was associated with V-gene and J-gene trimming of TCR beta chains, and the association was replicated in an independent cohort. Across donors, most TCR sequences were observed very rarely, whereas some public TCRs were present in many individuals. Assigning TCR associations to individual alleles was difficult when HLA alleles, especially DR and DQ, strongly co-occurred. In a later analysis, several top co-occurrence clusters were reported to appear linked to parvovirus B19, influenza, CMV and Epstein-Barr virus. Because counts were too low, some 17 rarely observed V segments, including chromosome 9 orphons, were excluded from the earlier analysis of under 650 of the donors. A further reported finding was that TCR beta sequences accurately predicted the HLA-A and HLA-B alleles for most subjects in the first cohort. Some IMGT-functional V segments, including TRBV6-2 and TRBV6-3, could not be distinguished by the 87-base-pair reads and were therefore excluded. The presence/absence analyses assumed that sequencing depth was roughly uniform across donors, and that assumption may not be true.

The V and J genes are TRBV7-3 and TRBJ2-1; the D gene is perhaps TRBD2, on 5 matching bases. The specimen was PBMCs. This TCR was recovered from a boy between 2 and 10 years old in good health and CMV-seronegative. The DNA sequence is TGTGCCAGCAGCTTAAGAGCGCTAGCCTTAACAACTGGCTCCTACAATGAGCAGTTCTTC. Its translation reads: CASSLRALALTTGSYNEQFF.